Included here is one T cell receptor (beta chain) sequence, with context. Reverse transcription of extracted RNA yielded cDNA, which provided the sequencing template. Profiled with immunoSEQ multiplex PCR; TCRdb holds only in-frame clones, not every one. The table lists approximately 300,000 clones, roughly 60% of them singletons. This record comes from a study of CD8+ T cells in alopecia areata. Indicated treatment: oral pan-JAK inhibitor, 5-10 mg twice daily. Germline CDR1 reads SNHLY; CDR2 reads FYNNEI. V shed 6 bases and J 5 bases; nucleotides not matched to a gene: 9. This CDR3 is 14 amino acids long.

The genes are TRBV2 and TRBJ1-2, with 7 bases fitting TRBD1. The specimen was CD4+ T cells sorted from blood, collected at week 24, from a patient treated with tofacitinib. The receptor was isolated from a human donor with alopecia areata. The CDR3 DNA sequence: TGTGCCAGCAGCAGGGGCAGGGGGGGATATGGCTACACCTTC. Protein sequence: CASSRGRGGYGYTF.